The 6 T cell receptor beta chains below all came from one sample that was sequenced in a study of molecular identifiers for immune sequencing clone quantification. TCRdb reprocessed the PCR reads with MiXCR, giving one entry per CDR3 protein. The sample carries under 800,000 distinct CDR3 sequences, around 25% recorded once. The material sequenced was naive CD8+ T cells from blood, with Jurkat cell RNA spiked in. Subset described: FACS-sorted CD8+CD4-CCR7+CD45RA+ naive T cells. These TCRs come from a human donor in good health. Some libraries in this study had Jurkat cell RNA spiked in.

There are many counts of this clonotype. J is TRBJ2-3 and V is TRBV14; 8 bases align to TRBD2. The CDR3 has 15 residues. V trimming: 3 bases; J trimming: 3 bases; junction bases outside the gene matches: 5. CDR1 is SGHDN and CDR2 is FVKESK in the germline V gene. In DNA, the CDR3 is TGTGCCAGCAGCCACCGAGCGGGAGCAACAGATACGCAGTATTTT. Translation gives CASSHRAGATDTQYF.

This clonotype appeared a single time. The gene calls are TRBV6-5 and TRBJ2-2, with D possibly TRBD2 on 6 matching bases. V gave up 0 bases and J gave up 3 bases, with 20 bases separating them. The CDR3 length is 19 residues. Germline CDR1 and CDR2: MNHEY and SVGAGI. CDR3 in DNA: TGTGCCAGCAGTTACTCCGAGCCGGGGGACCCGACGTACACCGGGGAGCTGTTTTTT. This gives the protein CASSYSEPGDPTYTGELFF.

This clonotype was seen once. This may be a read error, as it is one base from a much larger clone. This chain links TRBV12-3 or TRBV12-4 with TRBJ2-3; D is undetermined. With 10 bases removed from V and 1 base from J, the gap between germline ends came to 18 bases. This CDR3 is 15 amino acids long. CDR3 bases: TGTGCCAACAGCCACGGCTTCGGCGGCACAGATACGCAGTATTTT. Translating it yields CANSHGFGGTDTQYF.

The sample holds many counts of this clonotype. This sequence joins TRBV6-4 and TRBJ1-2, with D unresolved. From germline, CDR1 is MRHNA and CDR2 SNTAGT. CDR3 length: 12 residues. V shed 2 bases and J shed 2 bases, with 3 bases lying between them. CDR3 in amino acids: CASSDGNYGYTF. CDR3 DNA: TGTGCCAGCAGTGACGGAAACTATGGCTACACCTTC.

This clonotype was seen many times. J is TRBJ2-2 and V is TRBV12-3 or TRBV12-4, with 7 bases aligning to TRBD1. V trimming: 5 bases; J trimming: 4 bases; junction bases outside the gene matches: 4. The CDR3 loop spans 14 amino acids. The CDR3 region has the DNA TGTGCCAGCAGTACCGGGACAGCCACCGGGGAGCTGTTTTTT. Amino acid sequence: CASSTGTATGELFF.

This clonotype was detected a few times. V is TRBV2 and J is TRBJ2-4; 7 nucleotides agree with TRBD1. V shed 4 bases, J shed 2 bases, and the junction held 8 bases outside the gene matches. The CDR3 is 16 amino acids. Germline lookup yields CDR1 SNHLY and CDR2 FYNNEI. DNA for the CDR3: TGTGCCAGCAGTGCAACCCGGGACAGTTCCAAAAACATTCAGTACTTC. Translation gives CASSATRDSSKNIQYF.